This T cell receptor beta chain was obtained from a study of blood T cell repertoires in COVID-19. In the original analysis: Estimates of nucleated cell counts were drawn from the amplification of reference gene primers. Produced via immunoSEQ multiplex PCR; TCRdb's table is partial and in-frame only. V and J calls and clone size are given by that table; D and trimming were obtained from the DNA. This sample has about 240,000 clones, with roughly 83% found just once. Trimming shortened V by 1 base and J by 2 bases, and 12 bases separated the two germline ends. Looked up from germline, CDR1 is LGHDT and CDR2 is YNNKEL (reference sequence). The CDR3 runs 17 residues. This clone was seen just once.

This receptor was identified in a woman aged 80 or over with acute or convalescent COVID-19. The sequenced material came from peripheral blood. The V gene is TRBV3-1 (or the pseudogene TRBV3-2), the J gene TRBJ2-6; the D is unclear. The CDR3 nucleotides are TGTGCCAGCAGCCAAGCCCGTGGTAACACTGGGGCCAACGTCCTGACTTTC. This codes for CASSQARGNTGANVLTF.